This TCR beta chain was retrieved from a study of T cells in Graves' hyperthyroidism and ophthalmopathy. The wider study: Once the initial diagnosis was made, peripheral blood was obtained before any treatment. Study results and caveats: Researchers found most expanded thyroid clonotypes above 0.001 in blood as well.

Exclusion of a patient resulted from uncontrolled infection, other autoimmune disease, pregnancy or lactation. Details on this clonotype: The antigen is not known.

The germline CDR1 and CDR2 sequences are LGHNA and YSLEER. The CDR3 runs to 16 residues. The ends were cut back, 0 bases at V and 4 bases at J, with 13 bases in the middle. TCR beta CDR3 regions were amplified from RNA. The TCR CDR3 was amplified in a first-round RT-PCR using the HTBI primer set. In TCRdb, the multiplex PCR reads were re-called with MiXCR into one record per CDR3 protein. The data contain 250,000 to 300,000 distinct CDR3 sequences, approximately 12% of them singletons. What was sequenced was blood. The rearrangement joins TRBV4-3 to TRBJ2-4; D perhaps matches TRBD1 (5 bases). The origin of this receptor is a woman in her 30s with Graves' hyperthyroidism that later progressed to Graves' ophthalmopathy. Written as DNA, the CDR3 is TGCGCCAGCAGCCAAGATCTTGGTGGGGCAAAAAACATTCAGTACTTC. Translation: CASSQDLGGAKNIQYF.